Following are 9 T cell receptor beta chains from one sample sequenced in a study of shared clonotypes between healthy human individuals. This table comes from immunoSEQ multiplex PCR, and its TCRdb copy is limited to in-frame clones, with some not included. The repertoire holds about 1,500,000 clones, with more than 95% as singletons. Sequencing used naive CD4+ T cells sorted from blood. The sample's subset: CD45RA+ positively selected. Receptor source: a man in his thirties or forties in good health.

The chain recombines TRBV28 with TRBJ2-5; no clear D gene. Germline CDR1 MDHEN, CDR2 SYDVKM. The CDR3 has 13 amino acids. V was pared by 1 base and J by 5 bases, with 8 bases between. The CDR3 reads CASSLFLGETQYF. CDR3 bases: TGTGCCAGCAGTTTATTCCTTGGTGAGACCCAGTACTTC.

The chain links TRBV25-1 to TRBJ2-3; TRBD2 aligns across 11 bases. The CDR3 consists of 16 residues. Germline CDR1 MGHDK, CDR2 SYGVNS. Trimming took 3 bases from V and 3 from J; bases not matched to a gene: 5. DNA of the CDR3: TGTGCCAGCAGTGAGGGGACTAGCGGTCGAACAGATACGCAGTATTTT. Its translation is CASSEGTSGRTDTQYF.

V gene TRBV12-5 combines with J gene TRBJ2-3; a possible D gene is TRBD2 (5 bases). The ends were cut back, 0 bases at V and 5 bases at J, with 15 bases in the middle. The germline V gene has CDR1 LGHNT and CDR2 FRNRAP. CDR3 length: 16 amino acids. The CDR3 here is CASGLVPLGLVDTQYF. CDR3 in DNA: TGTGCTAGTGGTTTGGTACCCCTCGGACTTGTAGATACGCAGTATTTT.

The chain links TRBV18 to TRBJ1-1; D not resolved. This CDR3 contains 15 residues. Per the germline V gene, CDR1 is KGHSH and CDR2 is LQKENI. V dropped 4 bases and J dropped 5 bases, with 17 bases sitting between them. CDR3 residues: CASSLKGGLGTEAFF. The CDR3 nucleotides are TGTGCCAGCTCACTAAAGGGCGGGCTAGGTACTGAAGCTTTCTTT. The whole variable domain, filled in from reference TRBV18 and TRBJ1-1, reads NAGVMQNPRHLVRRRGQEARLRCSPMKGHSHVYWYRQLPEEGLKFMVYLQKENIIDESGMPKERFSAEFPKEGPSILRIQQVVRGDSAAYFCASSLKGGLGTEAFFGQGTRLTVV.

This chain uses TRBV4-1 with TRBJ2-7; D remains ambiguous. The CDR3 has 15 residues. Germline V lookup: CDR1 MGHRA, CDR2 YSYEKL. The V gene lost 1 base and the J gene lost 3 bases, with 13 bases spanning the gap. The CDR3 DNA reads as TGCGCCAGCAGCCAAGTGGGCGGCTACTACTACGAGCAGTACTTC. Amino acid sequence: CASSQVGGYYYEQYF.

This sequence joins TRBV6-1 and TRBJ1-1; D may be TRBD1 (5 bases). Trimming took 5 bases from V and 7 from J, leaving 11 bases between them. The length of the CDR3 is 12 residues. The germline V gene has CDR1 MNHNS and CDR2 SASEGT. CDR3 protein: CASSLTGYEAFF. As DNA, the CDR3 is TGTGCCAGCAGTCTTACAGGCTATGAAGCTTTCTTT.

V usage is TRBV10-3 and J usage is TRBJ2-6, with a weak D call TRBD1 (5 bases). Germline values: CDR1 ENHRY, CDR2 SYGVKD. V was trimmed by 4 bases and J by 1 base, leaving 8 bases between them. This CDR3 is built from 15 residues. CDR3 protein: CAISAQVSGANVLTF. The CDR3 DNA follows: TGTGCCATCAGTGCACAGGTATCTGGGGCCAACGTCCTGACTTTC.

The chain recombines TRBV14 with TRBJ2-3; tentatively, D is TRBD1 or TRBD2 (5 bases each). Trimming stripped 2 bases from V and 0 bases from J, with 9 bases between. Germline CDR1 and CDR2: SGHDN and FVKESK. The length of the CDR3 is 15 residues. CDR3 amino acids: CASSQIGTSTDTQYF. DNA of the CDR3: TGTGCCAGCAGCCAAATAGGGACGAGCACAGATACGCAGTATTTT.

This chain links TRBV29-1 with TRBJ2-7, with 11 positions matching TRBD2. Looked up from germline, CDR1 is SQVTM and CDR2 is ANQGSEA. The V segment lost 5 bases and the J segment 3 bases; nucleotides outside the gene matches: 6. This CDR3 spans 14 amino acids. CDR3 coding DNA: TGCAGCGTTAACGGTGGGACTAGCGGCTACGAGCAGTACTTC. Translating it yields CSVNGGTSGYEQYF.